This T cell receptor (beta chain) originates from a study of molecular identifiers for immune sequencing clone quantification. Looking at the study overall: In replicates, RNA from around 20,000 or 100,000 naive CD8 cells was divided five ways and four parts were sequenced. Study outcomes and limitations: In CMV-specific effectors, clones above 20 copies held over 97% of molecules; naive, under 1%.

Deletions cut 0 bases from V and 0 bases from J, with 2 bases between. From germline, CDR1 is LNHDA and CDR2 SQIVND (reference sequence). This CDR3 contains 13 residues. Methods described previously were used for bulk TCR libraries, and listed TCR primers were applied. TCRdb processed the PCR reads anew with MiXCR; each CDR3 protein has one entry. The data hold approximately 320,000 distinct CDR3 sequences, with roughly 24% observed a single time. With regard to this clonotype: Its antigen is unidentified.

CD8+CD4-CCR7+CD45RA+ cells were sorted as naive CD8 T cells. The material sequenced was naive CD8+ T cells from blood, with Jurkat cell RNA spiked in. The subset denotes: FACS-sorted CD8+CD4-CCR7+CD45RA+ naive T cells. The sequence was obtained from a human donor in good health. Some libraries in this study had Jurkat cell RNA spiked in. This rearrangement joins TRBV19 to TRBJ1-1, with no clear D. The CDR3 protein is CASSIDLNTEAFF. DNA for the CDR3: TGTGCCAGTAGTATAGATTTGAACACTGAAGCTTTCTTT.